The clone carrying this TCR beta chain was counted ten times or more. Its antigen is currently unknown. Germline CDR1 MNHNS, CDR2 SASEGT. The ends were cut back, 1 base at V and 0 bases at J, with 10 bases in the middle. The CDR3 length is 15 residues. This entry belongs to a study of T-cell memory formation after mild COVID-19. Study information: Clustering of TCRs was largely donor specific. Findings and caveats of the study: Clones contracting day 15 to 85 were balanced CD4/CD8; later expanders leaned CD4+.

Barcoded TCR alpha and TCR beta cDNA libraries with UMIs came from 5'RACE using constant-segment primers. TCRdb recomputed calls from the 5' RACE reads with MiXCR, one row per CDR3 protein. Of about 110,000 distinct CDR3 sequences in the sample, 14% were seen once. This receptor was obtained from a man between 18 and 29 years old who had mild COVID-19 (a few samples of this study predate the infection). Cell type and time point are not known. What was sequenced was PBMCs or a T cell subset sorted from them (not recorded which). J is TRBJ2-7 and V is TRBV6-1, with a possible D match to TRBD2 (6 bases). The CDR3 nucleotides read TGTGCCAGCAGTGAAGGGGACTCGAGCTCCTACGAGCAGTACTTC. This translates into CASSEGDSSSYEQYF.